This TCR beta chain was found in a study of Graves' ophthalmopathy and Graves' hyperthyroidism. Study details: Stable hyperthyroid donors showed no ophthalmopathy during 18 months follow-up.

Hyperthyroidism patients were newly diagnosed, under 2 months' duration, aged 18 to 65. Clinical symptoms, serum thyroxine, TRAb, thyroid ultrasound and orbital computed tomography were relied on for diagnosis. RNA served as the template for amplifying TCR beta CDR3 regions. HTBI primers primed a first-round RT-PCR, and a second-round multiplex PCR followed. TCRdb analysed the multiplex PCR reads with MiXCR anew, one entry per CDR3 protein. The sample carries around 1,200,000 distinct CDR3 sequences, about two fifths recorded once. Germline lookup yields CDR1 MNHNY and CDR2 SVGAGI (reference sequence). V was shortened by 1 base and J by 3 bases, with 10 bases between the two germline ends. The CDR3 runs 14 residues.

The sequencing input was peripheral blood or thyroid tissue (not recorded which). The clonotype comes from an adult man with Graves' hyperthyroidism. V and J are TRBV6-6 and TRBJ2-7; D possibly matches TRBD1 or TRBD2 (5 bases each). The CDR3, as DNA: TGTGCCAGCAGTTACTGGGGGAAGAGCTACGAGCAGTACTTC. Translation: CASSYWGKSYEQYF.